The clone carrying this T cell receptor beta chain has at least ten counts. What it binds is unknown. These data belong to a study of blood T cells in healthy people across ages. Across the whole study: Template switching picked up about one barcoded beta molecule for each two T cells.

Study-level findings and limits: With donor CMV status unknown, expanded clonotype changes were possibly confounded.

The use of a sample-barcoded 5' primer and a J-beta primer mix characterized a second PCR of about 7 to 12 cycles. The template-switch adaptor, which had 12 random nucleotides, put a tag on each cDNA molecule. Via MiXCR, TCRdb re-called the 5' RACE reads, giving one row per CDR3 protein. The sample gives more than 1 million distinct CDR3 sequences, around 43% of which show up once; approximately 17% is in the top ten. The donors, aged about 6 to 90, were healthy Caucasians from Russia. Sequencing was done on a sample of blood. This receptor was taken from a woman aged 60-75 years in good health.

The CDR3 nucleotides are TGTGCCACCAGCGAATCCCTAGCGGGAGTATCCCAGTACTTC. As protein: CATSESLAGVSQYF. The gene calls are TRBV15 and TRBJ2-5, with TRBD2 matching 10 bases. The V segment lost 5 bases and the J segment 9 bases; nucleotides outside the gene matches: 9. CDR3 length: 14 residues. Per germline, CDR1 LNHNV and CDR2 YYDKDF (reference sequence). Using reference TRBV15 and TRBJ2-5 for the parts outside the CDR3, the full variable domain is DAMVIQNPRYQVTQFGKPVTLSCSQTLNHNVMYWYQQKSSQAPKLLFHYYDKDFNNEADTPDNFQSRRPNTSFCFLDIRSPGLGDTAMYLCATSESLAGVSQYFGPGTRLLVL.